Listed below are T cell receptor beta chains from one sample, sequenced in a study of blood T cell repertoires in COVID-19. Using immunoSEQ multiplex PCR, the repertoire was profiled, and TCRdb retains in-frame clones only, with some absent. This sample has around 230,000 clones, with 80% to 90% found just once. Sequencing was performed on PBMCs or T cells enriched from blood (not recorded which). Every receptor here comes from a man aged 40-49 years who had recovered from COVID-19. The CDR3 runs from the conserved cysteine through the conserved F or W. D genes are given only for firm matches. Clone size appears in some rows only: once, few, many, or a class for an expanded clone.

clone_size | j_call | cdr3_length | v_call | d_call | cdr3_aa | cdr3_nt
once | TRBJ2-7 | 17 | TRBV11-2 | TRBD1 | CASSLITSDRGSYEQYF | TGTGCCAGCAGCTTAATAACCTCGGACAGGGGGAGCTACGAGCAGTACTTC
few | TRBJ1-2 | 13 | TRBV12-3/TRBV12-4 | TRBD1 | CASSWTGSYGYTF | TGTGCCAGCAGTTGGACAGGGAGCTATGGCTACACCTTC
. | TRBJ1-5 | 15 | TRBV19 | TRBD1 | CASSIRTGVLQPQHF | TGTGCCAGTAGTATAAGGACAGGGGTGTTGCAGCCCCAGCATTTT
. | TRBJ2-2 | 15 | TRBV11-2 | . | CASSKISANTGELFF | TGTGCCAGTAGCAAGATCTCAGCGAACACCGGGGAGCTGTTTTTT
few | TRBJ1-1 | 13 | TRBV29-1 | TRBD1 | CSVGQGGNTEAFF | TGCAGCGTCGGACAGGGGGGTAATACTGAAGCTTTCTTT
. | TRBJ1-1 | 14 | TRBV18 | . | CASSPLRGGTEAFF | TGTGCCAGCTCACCCCTCCGAGGGGGCACTGAAGCTTTCTTT
once | TRBJ2-3 | 17 | TRBV25-1 | . | CASSARYPAGFIDTQYF | TGTGCCAGCAGTGCCCGATATCCGGCAGGGTTTATAGATACGCAGTATTTT
. | TRBJ1-2 | 13 | TRBV29-1 | TRBD1 | CSVGGGEGYGYTF | TGCAGCGTTGGAGGGGGCGAGGGCTATGGCTACACCTTC
. | TRBJ2-1 | 20 | TRBV6-2/TRBV6-3 | . | CASSPISTGIISYAYNEQFF | TGTGCCAGCAGTCCCATATCGACAGGTATCATCTCCTACGCCTACAATGAGCAGTTCTTC
. | TRBJ2-2 | 15 | TRBV30 | TRBD1 | CAWGLQGAGTGELFF | TGTGCCTGGGGCCTACAGGGGGCGGGGACCGGGGAGCTGTTTTTT
. | TRBJ2-2 | 16 | TRBV28 | TRBD1 | CASPSNRGRDTGELFF | TGTGCCAGCCCTTCTAACAGGGGGCGAGACACCGGGGAGCTGTTTTTT
. | TRBJ1-1 | 15 | TRBV11-1 | . | CASTATQGFNTEAFF | TGTGCCAGCACCGCCACCCAGGGGTTCAACACTGAAGCTTTCTTT
. | TRBJ1-3 | 15 | TRBV2 | . | CASSVRFYSGNTIYF | TGTGCCAGCAGTGTGCGCTTCTACTCTGGAAACACCATATATTTT
once | TRBJ2-7 | 15 | TRBV6-5 | TRBD1 | CASSYRDRRSYEQYF | TGTGCCAGCAGTTACCGGGACAGGAGATCCTACGAGCAGTACTTC
. | TRBJ2-7 | 11 | TRBV30 | . | CAWSGAVGQYF | TGTGCCTGGAGTGGAGCGGTCGGGCAGTACTTC
many | TRBJ1-2 | 12 | TRBV15 | . | CATSRSYYGYTF | TGTGCCACCAGCAGGTCATACTATGGCTACACCTTC
. | TRBJ1-2 | 14 | TRBV7-9 | . | CASSPRTGSYGYTF | TGTGCCAGCAGCCCACGCACAGGGTCCTATGGCTACACCTTC
. | TRBJ2-2 | 14 | TRBV3-1/TRBV3-2 | TRBD2 | CASKVTSNFGELFF | TGTGCCAGCAAGGTGACTAGCAATTTCGGGGAGCTGTTTTTT
. | TRBJ2-3 | 17 | TRBV4-2 | . | CASSQVVGGTATDTQYF | TGTGCCAGCAGCCAAGTGGTAGGGGGGACAGCCACAGATACGCAGTATTTT
once | TRBJ1-6 | 14 | TRBV6-1 | TRBD1 | CASSDVRGDSPLHF | TGTGCCAGCAGTGATGTCAGGGGGGACTCACCCCTCCACTTT
. | TRBJ1-4 | 16 | TRBV5-1 | TRBD1 | CASSAALTGLREKLFF | TGCGCCAGCAGCGCGGCCTTGACAGGGTTAAGAGAAAAACTGTTTTTT
few | TRBJ1-6 | 16 | TRBV5-4 | TRBD1 | CASSSGTVGVNSPLHF | TGTGCCAGCAGCTCCGGGACAGTTGGAGTGAATTCACCCCTCCACTTT
. | TRBJ1-6 | 14 | TRBV5-1 | TRBD1 | CASRGQVGNSPLHF | TGCGCCAGCAGGGGACAGGTGGGGAATTCACCCCTCCACTTT
. | TRBJ1-1 | 14 | TRBV29-1 | TRBD1 | CSGGGGTVNTEAFF | TGCAGCGGCGGAGGTGGGACAGTGAACACTGAAGCTTTCTTT
. | TRBJ1-1 | 16 | TRBV14 | TRBD1 | CASSQGPGQGNTEAFF | TGTGCCAGCAGCCAAGGTCCCGGACAGGGGAACACTGAAGCTTTCTTT
. | TRBJ1-1 | 16 | TRBV7-8 | . | CASSLRVGGPNTEAFF | TGTGCCAGCAGCCTTCGCGTCGGAGGGCCGAACACTGAAGCTTTCTTT
. | TRBJ1-2 | 14 | TRBV5-1 | TRBD1 | CASSDDRGTNGYTF | TGCGCCAGCAGCGACGACAGGGGGACGAATGGCTACACCTTC
many | TRBJ2-1 | 18 | TRBV27 | TRBD1 | CASGTLGLKGQGHNEQFF | TGTGCCAGCGGAACCCTGGGTCTAAAGGGACAGGGCCACAATGAGCAGTTCTTC
. | TRBJ2-3 | 12 | TRBV3-1/TRBV3-2 | . | CASSQDLDTQYF | TGTGCCAGCAGCCAAGATCTTGATACGCAGTATTTT
. | TRBJ2-2 | 13 | TRBV11-2 | TRBD1 | CASTGTGSGELFF | TGTGCCAGTACCGGGACAGGGTCCGGGGAGCTGTTTTTT
. | TRBJ2-2 | 15 | TRBV28 | . | CASSLPGLLTGELFF | TGTGCCAGCAGTTTACCAGGCCTACTCACCGGGGAGCTGTTTTTT
. | TRBJ1-2 | 18 | TRBV19 | TRBD1 | CASSPTSNLGQPRYGYTF | TGTGCCAGTAGTCCTACCTCCAATCTGGGACAGCCTCGCTATGGCTACACCTTC
. | TRBJ2-7 | 12 | TRBV7-3 | . | CASSSPTGPQYF | TGTGCCAGCAGCTCACCGACAGGCCCGCAGTACTTC
. | TRBJ2-1 | 18 | TRBV19 | . | CASSIDPSQAQPYNEQFF | TGTGCCAGTAGTATAGATCCCTCTCAGGCGCAGCCCTACAATGAGCAGTTCTTC
. | TRBJ1-2 | 14 | TRBV15 | . | CATSRGAGDDGYTF | TGTGCCACCAGCAGGGGGGCTGGGGATGATGGCTACACCTTC
once | TRBJ1-1 | 13 | TRBV30 | . | CAWIRPGGREAFF | TGTGCCTGGATCAGACCGGGGGGTCGAGAAGCTTTCTTT
few | TRBJ2-7 | 16 | TRBV24-1 | TRBD2 | CATPGETSGRWYEQYF | TGTGCCACCCCGGGAGAGACTAGCGGGAGGTGGTACGAGCAGTACTTC
. | TRBJ1-1 | 13 | TRBV15 | TRBD1 | CATSRSGGARAFF | TGTGCCACCAGCAGGTCAGGGGGCGCTCGGGCTTTCTTT
. | TRBJ2-7 | 12 | TRBV2 | TRBD1 | CATGQGAYEQYF | TGTGCCACCGGACAGGGGGCCTACGAGCAGTACTTC
. | TRBJ1-2 | 15 | TRBV18 | . | CASSPTAKGVYGYTF | TGTGCCAGCTCACCAACAGCTAAGGGGGTTTATGGCTACACCTTC
once | TRBJ1-2 | 11 | TRBV20-1 | TRBD1 | CSTRQGFGYTF | TGCAGTACGCGACAGGGGTTCGGCTACACCTTC
. | TRBJ2-7 | 15 | TRBV18 | TRBD1 | CASSPPRQGAHEQYF | TGTGCCAGCTCACCACCGAGACAGGGGGCCCACGAGCAGTACTTC
. | TRBJ1-1 | 12 | TRBV2 | . | CASRRENTEAFF | TGTGCCAGCAGGCGGGAGAACACTGAAGCTTTCTTT
. | TRBJ2-1 | 15 | TRBV19 | TRBD2 | CASSVLAGLSDEQFF | TGTGCCAGTAGTGTGCTAGCGGGCCTGTCGGATGAGCAGTTCTTC
few | TRBJ1-6 | 14 | TRBV4-1 | TRBD1 | CASSRTGDNSPLHF | TGCGCCAGCAGCCGAACAGGGGATAATTCACCCCTCCACTTT
. | TRBJ2-7 | 14 | TRBV11-2 | TRBD2 | CASSFATSGDEQYF | TGTGCCAGCAGCTTTGCGACTAGCGGGGACGAGCAGTACTTC
. | TRBJ1-2 | 15 | TRBV5-1 | TRBD1 | CASSPGGQGNYGYTF | TGCGCCAGCAGCCCCGGCGGACAGGGAAACTATGGCTACACCTTC
. | TRBJ2-3 | 17 | TRBV25-1 | . | CASSGGGARGSTDTQYF | TGTGCCAGCAGTGGGGGCGGGGCCCGCGGGAGCACAGATACGCAGTATTTT
few | TRBJ2-7 | 13 | TRBV10-1 | TRBD1 | CASSETGGYEQYF | TGCGCCAGCAGTGAAACAGGGGGCTACGAGCAGTACTTC
. | TRBJ1-2 | 16 | TRBV4-1 | TRBD1 | CASSPPGTGRSYGYTF | TGCGCCAGCAGCCCACCCGGGACAGGGAGATCTTATGGCTACACCTTC
. | TRBJ2-5 | 13 | TRBV2 | . | CASSPGSGETQYF | TGTGCCAGCAGCCCCGGGAGTGGAGAGACCCAGTACTTC
few | TRBJ1-2 | 11 | TRBV20-1 | . | CSVGEGYGYTF | TGCAGTGTAGGGGAGGGCTATGGCTACACCTTC
. | TRBJ2-5 | 15 | TRBV5-6 | . | CASSFSPGGQETQYF | TGTGCCAGCAGCTTTAGTCCTGGGGGGCAAGAGACCCAGTACTTC
. | TRBJ2-1 | 14 | TRBV6-5 | . | CASANQGRGSEQFF | TGTGCCAGCGCGAACCAGGGAAGGGGGAGTGAGCAGTTCTTC